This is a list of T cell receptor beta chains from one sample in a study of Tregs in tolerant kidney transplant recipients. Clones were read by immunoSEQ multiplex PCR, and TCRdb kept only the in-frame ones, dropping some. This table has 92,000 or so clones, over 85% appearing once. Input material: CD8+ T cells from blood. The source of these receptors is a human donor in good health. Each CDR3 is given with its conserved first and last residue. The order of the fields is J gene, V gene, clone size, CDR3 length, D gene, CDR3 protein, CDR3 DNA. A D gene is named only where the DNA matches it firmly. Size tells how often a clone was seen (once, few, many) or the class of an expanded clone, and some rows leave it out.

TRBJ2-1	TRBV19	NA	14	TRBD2	CASTEAGFYNEQFF	TGTGCCAGTACTGAAGCGGGATTTTACAATGAGCAGTTCTTC
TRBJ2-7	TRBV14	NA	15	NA	CASSQDPRGAYEQYF	TGTGCCAGCAGCCAAGATCCCCGCGGGGCCTACGAGCAGTACTTC
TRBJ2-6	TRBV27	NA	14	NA	CASSFNPGANVLTF	TGTGCCAGCAGTTTTAACCCTGGGGCCAACGTCCTGACTTTC
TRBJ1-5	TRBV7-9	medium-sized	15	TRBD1	CASSGEDRFNQPQHF	TGTGCCAGCAGCGGGGAGGACAGGTTCAATCAGCCCCAGCATTTT
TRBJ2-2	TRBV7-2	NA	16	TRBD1	CASSQGTGVGTGELFF	TGTGCCAGCAGCCAGGGGACAGGGGTGGGGACCGGGGAGCTGTTTTTT
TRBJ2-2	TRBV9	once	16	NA	CASSVSSGWYTGELFF	TGTGCCAGCAGCGTATCTTCAGGGTGGTACACCGGGGAGCTGTTTTTT
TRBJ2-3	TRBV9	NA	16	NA	CASTGQEGTHTDTQYF	TGTGCCAGCACGGGTCAAGAGGGGACCCACACAGATACGCAGTATTTT
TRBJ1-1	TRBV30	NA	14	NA	CAWSVLNPGEGAFF	TGTGCCTGGAGTGTCCTAAATCCGGGAGAAGGAGCTTTCTTT
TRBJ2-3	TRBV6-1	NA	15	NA	CASSAVGTITDTQYF	TGTGCCAGCAGTGCGGTGGGAACTATCACAGATACGCAGTATTTT
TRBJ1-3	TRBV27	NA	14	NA	CASSLTYSGNTIYF	TGTGCCAGCAGTTTGACCTACTCTGGAAACACCATATATTTT
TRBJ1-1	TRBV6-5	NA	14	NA	CASSYRGLNTEAFF	TGTGCCAGCAGTTATAGGGGACTTAACACTGAAGCTTTCTTT
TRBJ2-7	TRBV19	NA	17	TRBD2	CASSIGLAGDTSYEQYF	TGTGCCAGTAGTATAGGGCTAGCGGGAGATACCTCCTACGAGCAGTACTTC
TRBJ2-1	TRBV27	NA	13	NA	CASSLYRDNEQFF	TGTGCCAGCAGTTTGTACAGAGACAATGAGCAGTTCTTC
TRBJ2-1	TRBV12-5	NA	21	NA	CASGLVPPGLGPGGTYNEQFF	TGTGCTAGTGGTTTGGTACCCCCCGGACTTGGCCCCGGGGGTACCTACAATGAGCAGTTCTTC
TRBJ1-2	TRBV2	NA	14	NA	CASSEGEVIYGYTF	TGTGCCAGCAGTGAAGGAGAGGTTATCTATGGCTACACCTTC
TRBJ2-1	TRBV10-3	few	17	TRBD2	CAISESEASGDHNEQFF	TGTGCCATCAGTGAGTCTGAGGCTAGCGGAGATCACAATGAGCAGTTCTTC
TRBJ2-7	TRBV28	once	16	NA	CASSSPAGAEHYEQYF	TGTGCCAGCAGTTCTCCGGCAGGGGCCGAACACTACGAGCAGTACTTC
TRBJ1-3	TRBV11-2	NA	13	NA	CASSSMRGNTIYF	TGTGCCAGCAGCTCGATGAGGGGAAACACCATATATTTT
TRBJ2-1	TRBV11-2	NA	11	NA	CASSLSNEQFF	TGTGCCAGCAGCTTGTCCAATGAGCAGTTCTTC
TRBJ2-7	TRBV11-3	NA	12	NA	CASSRGPYEQYF	TGTGCCAGCAGCAGAGGGCCCTACGAGCAGTACTTC
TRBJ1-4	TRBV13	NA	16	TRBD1	CASSHRDRGTNEKLFF	TGTGCCAGCAGCCACAGGGACAGGGGGACTAATGAAAAACTGTTTTTT
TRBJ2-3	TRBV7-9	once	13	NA	CASSLPGADTQYF	TGTGCCAGCAGCTTACCGGGGGCAGATACGCAGTATTTT
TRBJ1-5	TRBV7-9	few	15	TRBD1	CASSLEGQGNQPQHF	TGTGCCAGCAGCCTAGAGGGACAGGGCAATCAGCCCCAGCATTTT
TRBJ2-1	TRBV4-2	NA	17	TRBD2	CASSQDPGLAGYNEQFF	TGTGCCAGCAGCCAAGACCCGGGACTAGCGGGCTACAATGAGCAGTTCTTC
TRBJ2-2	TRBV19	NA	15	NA	CAAKDAEMNTGELFF	TGTGCCGCAAAGGATGCGGAGATGAACACCGGGGAGCTGTTTTTT
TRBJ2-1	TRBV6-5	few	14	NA	CASSYSTSYNEQFF	TGTGCCAGCAGTTACTCGACCAGCTACAATGAGCAGTTCTTC
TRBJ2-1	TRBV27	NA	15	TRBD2	CASSPGTSAYNEQFF	TGTGCCAGCAGTCCCGGGACTAGCGCCTACAATGAGCAGTTCTTC
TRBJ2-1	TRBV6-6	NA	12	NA	CASSYLGYEQFF	TGTGCCAGCAGTTACTTAGGGTATGAGCAGTTCTTC
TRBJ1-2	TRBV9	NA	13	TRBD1	CASSVEGADGYTF	TGTGCCAGCAGCGTAGAGGGGGCGGATGGCTACACCTTC
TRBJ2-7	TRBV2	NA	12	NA	CASSDRTYEQYF	TGTGCCAGCAGTGACAGGACCTACGAGCAGTACTTC
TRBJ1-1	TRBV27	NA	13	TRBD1	CASSSYRGTEAFF	TGTGCCAGCAGTTCCTACAGGGGCACTGAAGCTTTCTTT
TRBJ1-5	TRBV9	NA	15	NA	CASSDRPGRIQPQHF	TGTGCCAGCAGCGACCGGCCGGGACGCATTCAGCCCCAGCATTTT
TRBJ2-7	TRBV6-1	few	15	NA	CASSEAGASSYEQYF	TGTGCCAGCAGTGAAGCGGGGGCGAGCTCCTACGAGCAGTACTTC
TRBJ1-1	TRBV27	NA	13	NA	CASSPTRNTEAFF	TGTGCCAGCAGTCCCACACGGAACACTGAAGCTTTCTTT
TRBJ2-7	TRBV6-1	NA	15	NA	CASSEPSSGYREQYF	TGTGCCAGCAGTGAACCTTCTTCGGGATATCGGGAGCAGTACTTC
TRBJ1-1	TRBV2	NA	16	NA	CASSEALRWRGTEAFF	TGTGCCAGCAGTGAAGCGCTTCGGTGGAGAGGGACTGAAGCTTTCTTT
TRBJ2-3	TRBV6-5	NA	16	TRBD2	CASSYSPTSGEDTQYF	TGTGCCAGCAGTTACTCCCCGACTAGCGGGGAAGATACGCAGTATTTT
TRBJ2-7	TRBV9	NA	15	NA	CASSPRFRDSYEQYF	TGTGCCAGCAGCCCCCGGTTCAGGGACTCCTACGAGCAGTACTTC
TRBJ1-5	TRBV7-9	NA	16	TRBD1	CASSSKDRGANQPQHF	TGTGCCAGCAGCTCAAAGGACAGGGGAGCCAATCAGCCCCAGCATTTT
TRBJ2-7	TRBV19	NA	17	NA	CASTISEEGSGSYEQYF	TGTGCCAGTACAATTTCGGAGGAGGGTTCGGGGTCCTACGAGCAGTACTTC
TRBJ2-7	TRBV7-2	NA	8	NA	CASSPRRF	TGTGCCAGCAGCCCCCGCCGGTTC
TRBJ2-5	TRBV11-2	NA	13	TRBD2	CASSLEGGETQYF	TGTGCCAGCAGCTTAGAGGGAGGGGAGACCCAGTACTTC
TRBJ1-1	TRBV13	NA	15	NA	CASRARGGMNTEAFF	TGTGCCTCCCGAGCAAGGGGGGGGATGAACACTGAAGCTTTCTTT
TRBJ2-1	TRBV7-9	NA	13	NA	CASSPKDSNEQFF	TGTGCCAGCAGCCCAAAAGACAGCAATGAGCAGTTCTTC
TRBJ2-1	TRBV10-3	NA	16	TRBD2	CAISEWTSGDHNEQFF	TGTGCCATCAGTGAGTGGACTAGCGGGGACCACAATGAGCAGTTCTTC
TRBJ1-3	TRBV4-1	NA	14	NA	CASSASQGGDTIYF	TGCGCCAGCAGCGCCTCTCAAGGGGGTGACACCATATATTTT
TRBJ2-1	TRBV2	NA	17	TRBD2	CASSESRREGLGNEQFF	TGTGCCAGCAGTGAATCGCGGCGGGAGGGCCTCGGGAATGAGCAGTTCTTC
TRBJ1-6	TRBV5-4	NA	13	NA	CASSLEAVSPLHF	TGTGCCAGCAGCTTGGAAGCGGTGTCACCCCTCCACTTT
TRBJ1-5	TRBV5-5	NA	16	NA	CASSLAQEGNNQPQHF	TGTGCCAGCAGCTTGGCCCAGGAGGGGAACAATCAGCCCCAGCATTTT
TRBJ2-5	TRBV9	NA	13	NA	CASSVVSGETQYF	TGTGCCAGCAGCGTAGTCTCGGGGGAGACCCAGTACTTC
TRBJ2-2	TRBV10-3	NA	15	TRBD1	CAISERTGGTGELFF	TGTGCCATCAGTGAACGGACAGGGGGCACCGGGGAGCTGTTTTTT